Presented here are 20 T cell receptor beta chains from one specimen sequenced in a study of T cell responses to AZD1222 COVID-19 vaccine. Using immunoSEQ multiplex PCR, the repertoire was profiled, and TCRdb retains in-frame clones only, with some absent. The table has about 160,000 clones, 90% to 95% seen once; the top ten hold approximately 4.8%. Sample: peripheral blood, taken 28 days after the second AZD1222 dose. The receptors shown here come from an adult who received the AZD1222 COVID-19 vaccine.

The chain recombines TRBV19 with TRBJ1-2; D ambiguous. V lost 3 bases to trimming and J lost 8 bases, with 10 bases between them. Germline values: CDR1 LNHDA, CDR2 SQIVND (reference sequence). The CDR3 has 12 amino acids. This CDR3 is CASSIPRYGYTF. The CDR3 DNA follows: TGTGCCAGTAGTATCCCCAGGTACGGCTACACCTTC. Filled out from reference TRBV19 and TRBJ1-2, the complete variable domain reads DGGITQSPKYLFRKEGQNVTLSCEQNLNHDAMYWYRQDPGQGLRLIYYSQIVNDFQKGDIAEGYSVSREKKESFPLTVTSAQKNPTAFYLCASSIPRYGYTFGSGTRLTVV.

This chain joins TRBV18 and TRBJ2-4; D is ambiguous. V was clipped by 6 bases and J by 1 base, with 7 bases between them. The CDR3 spans 13 residues. Germline CDR1 reads KGHSH; CDR2 reads LQKENI. The CDR3 protein is CASSSAAKNIQYF. CDR3 nucleotides: TGTGCCAGCTCGTCGGCGGCCAAAAACATTCAGTACTTC.

The chain is built from TRBV11-3 and TRBJ2-2; unclear D gene. The CDR3 runs 14 residues. Germline loops: CDR1 SGHNT, CDR2 YENEEA. The V end lost 1 base, the J end lost 1 base, and 4 bases lay between the germline ends. This chain's CDR3 is CASSLGQNTGELFF. CDR3 DNA sequence: TGTGCCAGCAGCTTAGGACAGAACACCGGGGAGCTGTTTTTT.

The rearrangement uses TRBV19 and TRBJ1-2; 7 bases are a match to TRBD1. Germline loops: CDR1 LNHDA, CDR2 SQIVND (reference sequence). V was clipped by 4 bases and J by 5 bases; unmatched bases: 4. There are 13 residues in the CDR3. The CDR3 here is CASSTGQSYGYTF. The CDR3 DNA sequence: TGTGCCAGTAGTACGGGACAGTCGTATGGCTACACCTTC.

The chain couples TRBV21-1 to TRBJ2-4. TRBV21-1 constitutes a pseudogene. The CDR3 consists of 17 residues. CDR3 sequence: CASSNEPGPSYKNIQYF. Here the CDR3 DNA reads TGTGCCAGCAGCAACGAACCGGGACCCTCGTACAAAAACATTCAGTACTTC.

The chain is built from TRBV27 and TRBJ2-3, with D unresolved. The CDR3 loop spans 15 amino acids. The germline V gene encodes CDR1 MNHEY and CDR2 SMNVEV (reference sequence). Trimming took off 5 bases at V and 0 bases at J, with 12 bases between the two ends. CDR3 sequence reads: CASSPRKASTDTQYF. The CDR3 nucleotides are TGTGCCAGCAGTCCTCGTAAAGCTAGCACAGATACGCAGTATTTT.

This chain uses TRBV21-1 with TRBJ1-3; the table names TRBD1, a call not compared with the DNA. TRBV21-1 is a documented pseudogene. The CDR3 contains 16 residues. DNA for the CDR3: TGTGCCAGCAGCAAAGAGGTAGGGGAAGGTGGAAACACCATATATTTT. Translated: CASSKEVGEGGNTIYF.

This chain uses TRBV6-2 or TRBV6-3 with TRBJ2-7; 7 positions agree with TRBD2. Germline trimming cut 5 bases from V and 4 bases from J; bases unmatched to any gene: 11. CDR1 and CDR2 from the germline V gene are MNHEY and SVGEGT. The CDR3 consists of 15 residues. The CDR3 is CASSVIGLGTYEQYF. The CDR3 nucleotides are TGTGCCAGCAGTGTGATAGGACTAGGAACTTACGAGCAGTACTTC.

CDR3 sequence: CASSQDGASGYTF. In nucleotides, the CDR3 is TGTGCCAGCAGCCAGGACGGGGCGAGCGGCTACACCTTC. This chain connects TRBV11-2 to TRBJ1-2, with a possible D match to TRBD1 (5 bases). This CDR3 spans 13 amino acids. Germline assignment: CDR1 SGHAT and CDR2 FQNNGV. The ends were cut back, 5 bases at V and 8 bases at J, with 15 bases in the middle.

The CDR3 bases are TGTGCCAGCAGCCCCCTACTAGCGGGAAGTGGCGATGAGCAGTTCTTC. This translates into CASSPLLAGSGDEQFF. V is TRBV3-1 (or the pseudogene TRBV3-2) and J is TRBJ2-1, with 10 bases fitting TRBD2. J was trimmed by 8 bases and V by 4 bases; bases with no gene match: 11. The CDR3 extends over 16 amino acids. CDR1 is LGHDT, CDR2 YNNKEL, per germline (reference sequence).

V and J are TRBV10-3 and TRBJ1-1; D is perhaps TRBD1 (6 bases). Trimming removed 6 bases at V and 3 bases at J, with 11 bases between. Germline V gives CDR1 ENHRY, CDR2 SYGVKD. The CDR3 has 13 residues. DNA of the CDR3: TGTGCCATCAGCTACAAGGGGGACACTGAAGCTTTCTTT. It specifies CAISYKGDTEAFF.

The chain carries TRBV5-4 and TRBJ2-7; D perhaps matches TRBD2 (5 bases). Trimming stripped 4 bases from V and 6 bases from J, with 14 bases between. Germline CDR1 SGHNT, CDR2 YYREEE (reference sequence). The length of the CDR3 is 13 residues. CDR3 amino acids: CASSLGPDFEQYF. In nucleotides, the CDR3 is TGTGCCAGCAGCCTAGGTCCGGACTTCGAGCAGTACTTC.

The rearrangement uses TRBV5-6 and TRBJ2-7; D is possibly TRBD1 (5 bases). Between the trimmed V and J ends, which lost 3 bases and 8 bases, there was a span of 9 bases. CDR1 is SGHDT and CDR2 is YYEEEE in the germline V gene. The CDR3 is made up of 11 amino acids. The CDR3 protein is CASSSGFQQYF. In nucleotides, the CDR3 is TGTGCCAGCAGCTCAGGGTTTCAGCAGTACTTC.

This chain connects TRBV30 to TRBJ1-3, with D possibly TRBD1 on 5 matching bases. The germline V gene encodes CDR1 GTSNPN and CDR2 SVGIG (reference sequence). The CDR3 totals 15 residues. Between the trimmed V and J ends, which lost 0 bases and 5 bases, there was a span of 14 bases. CDR3 sequence (DNA): TGTGCCTGGAGTGTACCAGGGCGAGGAAGAAACACCATATATTTT. Protein sequence: CAWSVPGRGRNTIYF.

CDR3 in amino acids: CASSQLTGIRTEAFF. The CDR3 nucleotides are TGCGCCAGCAGCCAATTGACAGGGATTCGGACTGAAGCTTTCTTT. The gene calls are TRBV4-1 and TRBJ1-1; 7 bases fit TRBD1. This CDR3 spans 15 amino acids. Per the germline V gene, CDR1 is MGHRA and CDR2 is YSYEKL. V trimming: 2 bases; J trimming: 5 bases; junction bases outside the gene matches: 8.

The chain is built from TRBV28 and TRBJ1-2; the match to TRBD1 covers 7 bases. Germline V gives CDR1 MDHEN, CDR2 SYDVKM. V dropped 3 bases and J dropped 0; count of bases not matched to a gene: 7. This CDR3 comprises 16 residues. CDR3 residues: CASSFSGGNANYGYTF. CDR3 bases: TGTGCCAGCAGTTTTTCAGGGGGTAATGCTAACTATGGCTACACCTTC.

J is TRBJ2-5 and V is TRBV29-1; 8 nucleotides line up with TRBD2. This CDR3 spans 15 amino acids. Germline-derived CDR1 and CDR2 are SQVTM and ANQGSEA. V lost 6 bases and J lost 4; bases outside the gene matches: 13. CDR3 nucleotide sequence: TGCAGCGTCTCCCGGGAGGGGTTGGATTTAGAGACCCAGTACTTC. Its translation: CSVSREGLDLETQYF. Full variable domain (outside the CDR3, taken from reference TRBV29-1 and TRBJ2-5): SAVISQKPSRDICQRGTSLTIQCQVDSQVTMMFWYRQQPGQSLTLIATANQGSEATYESGFVIDKFPISRPNLTFSTLTVSNMSPEDSSIYLCSVSREGLDLETQYFGPGTRLLVL.

This chain joins TRBV30 and TRBJ2-7; D remains unclear. The CDR3 totals 11 residues. V was cut by 0 bases and J by 4 bases, with 4 bases left in between. CDR1 is GTSNPN, CDR2 SVGIG, per germline (reference sequence). This CDR3 is CAWSVSYEQYF. CDR3 nucleotides: TGTGCCTGGAGTGTGAGTTACGAGCAGTACTTC.

The chain combines TRBV2 with TRBJ1-5; D gene unclear. Germline CDR1 reads SNHLY; CDR2 reads FYNNEI. This CDR3 is 13 amino acids long. Trimming removed 6 bases at V and 3 bases at J, with 9 bases between. Here the CDR3 reads CASRQQDNQPQHF. In DNA, the CDR3 is TGTGCCAGCAGACAACAAGACAATCAGCCCCAGCATTTT.

The chain carries TRBV29-1 and TRBJ2-7, with D possibly being TRBD1 (5 bases). The germline CDR1 and CDR2 sequences are SQVTM and ANQGSEA. Trimming cost V 6 bases and J 4 bases, with 19 bases left between them. CDR3 length: 14 amino acids. Here the CDR3 reads CSVKRTPGVYEQYF. The DNA of the CDR3 is TGCAGCGTAAAAAGGACACCTGGGGTTTACGAGCAGTACTTC.